This T cell receptor beta chain was captured in a study of blood T cell repertoires in COVID-19. Study as a whole: COVID-19 samples from acute and convalescent phases originated in the United States, Italy and Spain. Sources were T cells, B-cell-depleted T cells, or PBMCs; the material itself was cDNA or gDNA.

Using immunoSEQ multiplex PCR, the repertoire was profiled, and TCRdb retains in-frame clones only, with some absent. The table has around 370,000 clones, about 90% seen once. The CDR3 length is 21 residues. CDR1 is PRHDT and CDR2 is FYEKMQ in the germline V gene (reference sequence). Trimming shortened V by 3 bases and J by 7 bases, and 33 bases separated the two germline ends. The sample was peripheral blood. The chain uses TRBV13 and TRBJ2-2, with D possibly being TRBD1 (5 bases). The clonotype originates from a woman aged 18-30 years who had recovered from COVID-19. CDR3 loop: CASSFRLVSAGFPRSDGELFF. In DNA, the CDR3 is TGTGCCAGCAGCTTTCGATTAGTGTCGGCAGGGTTCCCCAGAAGTGACGGGGAGCTGTTTTTT.